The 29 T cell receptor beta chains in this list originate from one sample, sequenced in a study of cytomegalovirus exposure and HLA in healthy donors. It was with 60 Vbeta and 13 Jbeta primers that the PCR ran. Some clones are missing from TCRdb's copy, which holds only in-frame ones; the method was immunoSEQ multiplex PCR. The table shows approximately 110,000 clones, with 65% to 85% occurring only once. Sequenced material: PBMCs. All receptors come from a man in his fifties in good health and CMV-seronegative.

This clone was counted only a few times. The CDR3 region is CASSYRGIGQPQHF. The CDR3, as DNA: TGTGCCAGCAGCTACAGGGGTATCGGGCAGCCCCAGCATTTT. The rearrangement uses TRBV28 and TRBJ1-5; 7 positions agree with TRBD1. Germline loops: CDR1 MDHEN, CDR2 SYDVKM. The V segment lost 6 bases and the J segment 7 bases; nucleotides outside the gene matches: 9. The CDR3 is 14 amino acids. Together with reference TRBV28 and TRBJ1-5, the CDR3 gives the full variable domain: DVKVTQSSRYLVKRTGEKVFLECVQDMDHENMFWYRQDPGLGLRLIYFSYDVKMKEKGDIPEGYSVSREKKERFSLILESASTNQTSMYLCASSYRGIGQPQHFGDGTRLSIL.

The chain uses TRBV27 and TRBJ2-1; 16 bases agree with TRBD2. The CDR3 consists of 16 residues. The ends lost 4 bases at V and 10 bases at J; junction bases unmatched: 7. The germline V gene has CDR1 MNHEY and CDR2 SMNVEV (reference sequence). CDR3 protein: CASSSGTSGRVREQFF. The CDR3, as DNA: TGTGCCAGCAGTTCGGGGACTAGCGGGAGGGTACGGGAGCAGTTCTTC.

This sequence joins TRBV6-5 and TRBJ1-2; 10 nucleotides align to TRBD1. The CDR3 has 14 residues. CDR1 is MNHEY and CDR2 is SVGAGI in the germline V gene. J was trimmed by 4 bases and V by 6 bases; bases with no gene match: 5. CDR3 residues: CASRGQGYGYGYTF. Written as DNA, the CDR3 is TGTGCCAGCAGGGGACAGGGGTACGGCTATGGCTACACCTTC.

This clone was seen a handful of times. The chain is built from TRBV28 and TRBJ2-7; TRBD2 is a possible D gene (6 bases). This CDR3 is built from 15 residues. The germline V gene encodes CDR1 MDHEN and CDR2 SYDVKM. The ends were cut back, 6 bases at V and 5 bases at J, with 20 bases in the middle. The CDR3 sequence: CASSPGRRVLDEQYF. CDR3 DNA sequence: TGTGCCAGCAGCCCGGGACGGAGGGTCCTGGACGAGCAGTACTTC.

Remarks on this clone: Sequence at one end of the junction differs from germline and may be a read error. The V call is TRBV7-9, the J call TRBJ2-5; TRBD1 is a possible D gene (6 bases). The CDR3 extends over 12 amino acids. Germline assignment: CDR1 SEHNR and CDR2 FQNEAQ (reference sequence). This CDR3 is CASSSGGCPKDF. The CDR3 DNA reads TGTGCCAGCAGCTCTGGGGGCTGCCCCAAGGACTTC.

CDR3 sequence: CASSFRQGLADTQYF. In nucleotides, the CDR3 is TGTGCCAGCAGTTTTCGGCAGGGGTTAGCAGATACGCAGTATTTT. This sequence joins TRBV27 and TRBJ2-3; D is perhaps TRBD1 (6 bases). Trimming removed 3 bases at V and 4 bases at J, with 14 bases between. CDR1 is MNHEY, CDR2 SMNVEV, per germline (reference sequence). The CDR3 length is 15 residues.

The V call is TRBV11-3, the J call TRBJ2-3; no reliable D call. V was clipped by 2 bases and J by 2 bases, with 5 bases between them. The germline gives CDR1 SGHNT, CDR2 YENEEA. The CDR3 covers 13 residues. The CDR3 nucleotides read TGTGCCAGCAGCTTACAGAACACAGATACGCAGTATTTT. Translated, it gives CASSLQNTDTQYF.

Written as DNA, the CDR3 is TGTGCCAGCACCCACCTTACTGAGAACAATGAGCAGTTCTTC. Translation gives CASTHLTENNEQFF. The V call is TRBV28, the J call TRBJ2-1; D is ambiguous. Germline CDR1 MDHEN, CDR2 SYDVKM. Trimming stripped 7 bases from V and 5 bases from J, with 15 bases between. The CDR3 contains 14 residues.

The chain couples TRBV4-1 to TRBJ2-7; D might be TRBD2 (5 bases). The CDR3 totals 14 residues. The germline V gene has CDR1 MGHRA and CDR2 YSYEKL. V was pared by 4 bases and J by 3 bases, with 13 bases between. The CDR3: CASSPRDSLYEQYF. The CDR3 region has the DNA TGCGCCAGCAGCCCTCGGGATTCTCTCTACGAGCAGTACTTC.

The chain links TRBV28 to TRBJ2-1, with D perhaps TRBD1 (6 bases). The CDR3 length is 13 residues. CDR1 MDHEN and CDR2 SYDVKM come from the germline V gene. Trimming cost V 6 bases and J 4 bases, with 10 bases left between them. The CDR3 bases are TGTGCCAGCAGCCTCGGACAGTACAATGAGCAGTTCTTC. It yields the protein CASSLGQYNEQFF.

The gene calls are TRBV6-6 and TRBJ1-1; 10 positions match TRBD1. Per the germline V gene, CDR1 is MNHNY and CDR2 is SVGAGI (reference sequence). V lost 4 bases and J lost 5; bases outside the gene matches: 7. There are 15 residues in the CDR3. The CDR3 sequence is CASSSEGQGITEAFF. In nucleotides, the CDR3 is TGTGCCAGCAGTTCAGAGGGACAGGGGATAACTGAAGCTTTCTTT.

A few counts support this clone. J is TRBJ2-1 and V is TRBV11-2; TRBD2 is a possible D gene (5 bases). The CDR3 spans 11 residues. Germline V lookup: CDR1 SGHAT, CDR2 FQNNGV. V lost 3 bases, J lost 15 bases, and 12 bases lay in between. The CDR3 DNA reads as TGTGCCAGCAGCTTGAGAGGGAAGGGGTTCTTC. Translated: CASSLRGKGFF.

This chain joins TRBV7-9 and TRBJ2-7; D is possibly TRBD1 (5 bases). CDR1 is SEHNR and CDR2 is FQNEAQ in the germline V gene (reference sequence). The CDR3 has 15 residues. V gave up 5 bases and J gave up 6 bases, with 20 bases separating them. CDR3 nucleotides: TGTGCCAGCAGCCCCATAAAGGGGTCGCGTACCGAGCAGTACTTC. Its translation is CASSPIKGSRTEQYF.

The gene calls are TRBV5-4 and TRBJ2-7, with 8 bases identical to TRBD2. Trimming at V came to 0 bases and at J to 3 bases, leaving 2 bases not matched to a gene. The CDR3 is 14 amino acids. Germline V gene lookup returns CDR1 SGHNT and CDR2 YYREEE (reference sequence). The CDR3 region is CASSLGTSIYEQYF. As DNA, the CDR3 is TGTGCCAGCAGCTTGGGGACTAGCATCTACGAGCAGTACTTC.

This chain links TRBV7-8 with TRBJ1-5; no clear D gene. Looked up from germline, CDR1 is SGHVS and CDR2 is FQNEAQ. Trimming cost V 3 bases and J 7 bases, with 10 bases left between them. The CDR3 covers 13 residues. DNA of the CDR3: TGTGCCAGCAGCTTGTCAGGCGCCCAGCCCCAGCATTTT. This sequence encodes CASSLSGAQPQHF.

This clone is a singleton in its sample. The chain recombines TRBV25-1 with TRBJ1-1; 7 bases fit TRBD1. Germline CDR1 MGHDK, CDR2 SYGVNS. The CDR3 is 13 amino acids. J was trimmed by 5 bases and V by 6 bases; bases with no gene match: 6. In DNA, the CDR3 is TGTGCCAGCAGCTATAGCAGGGGGACTGAAGCTTTCTTT. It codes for CASSYSRGTEAFF.

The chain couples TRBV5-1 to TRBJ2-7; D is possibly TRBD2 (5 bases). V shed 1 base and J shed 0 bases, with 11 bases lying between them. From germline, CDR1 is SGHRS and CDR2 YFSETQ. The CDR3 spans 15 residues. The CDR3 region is CASSLFAGSSYEQYF. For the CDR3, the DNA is TGCGCCAGCAGCTTGTTCGCGGGCAGCTCCTACGAGCAGTACTTC.

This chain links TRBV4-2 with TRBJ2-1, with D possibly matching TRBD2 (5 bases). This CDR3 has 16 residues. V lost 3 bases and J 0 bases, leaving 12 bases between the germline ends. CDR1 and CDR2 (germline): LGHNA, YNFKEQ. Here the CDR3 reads CASSHTSGSSYNEQFF. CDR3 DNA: TGTGCCAGCAGCCACACCAGCGGTAGCTCCTACAATGAGCAGTTCTTC.

The CDR3 reads CAISDRSVSSVRGETQYF. The CDR3 DNA sequence: TGTGCCATCAGTGACCGAAGTGTATCTAGTGTACGCGGGGAGACCCAGTACTTC. The chain joins TRBV10-3 to TRBJ2-5; the D gene is possibly TRBD2 (5 bases). Germline CDR1 is ENHRY and CDR2 is SYGVKD. The CDR3 is made up of 18 amino acids. Trimming left V 3 bases short and J 5 bases short, with 25 bases between.

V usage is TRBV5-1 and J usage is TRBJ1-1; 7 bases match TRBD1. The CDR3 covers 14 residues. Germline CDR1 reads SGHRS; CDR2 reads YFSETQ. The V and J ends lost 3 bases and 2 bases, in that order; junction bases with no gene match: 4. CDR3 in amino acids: CASSSGQFNTEAFF. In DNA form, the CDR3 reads TGCGCCAGCAGCTCGGGACAGTTTAACACTGAAGCTTTCTTT. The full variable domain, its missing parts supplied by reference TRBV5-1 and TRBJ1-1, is KAGVTQTPRYLIKTRGQQVTLSCSPISGHRSVSWYQQTPGQGLQFLFEYFSETQRNKGNFPGRFSGRQFSNSRSEMNVSTLELGDSALYLCASSSGQFNTEAFFGQGTRLTVV.

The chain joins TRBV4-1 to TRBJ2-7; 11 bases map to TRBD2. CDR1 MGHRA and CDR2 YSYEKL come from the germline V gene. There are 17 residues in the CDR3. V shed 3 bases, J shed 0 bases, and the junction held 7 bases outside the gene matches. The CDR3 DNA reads TGCGCCAGCAGCCAGGAACCCGGGACTAGCGGCTCCTACGAGCAGTACTTC. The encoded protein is CASSQEPGTSGSYEQYF.

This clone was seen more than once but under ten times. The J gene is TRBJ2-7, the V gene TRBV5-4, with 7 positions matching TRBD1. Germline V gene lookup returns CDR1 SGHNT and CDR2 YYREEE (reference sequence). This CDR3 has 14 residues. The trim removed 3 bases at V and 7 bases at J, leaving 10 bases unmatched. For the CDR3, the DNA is TGTGCCAGCAGCTCCACACAGGGGTTAGAAGAGCAGTACTTC. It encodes CASSSTQGLEEQYF.

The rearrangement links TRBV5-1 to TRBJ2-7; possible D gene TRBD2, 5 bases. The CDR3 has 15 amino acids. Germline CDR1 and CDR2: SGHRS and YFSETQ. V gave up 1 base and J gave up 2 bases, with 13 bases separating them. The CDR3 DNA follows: TGCGCCAGCAGCTTGACGGGGAAGGGCACCTACGAGCAGTACTTC. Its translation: CASSLTGKGTYEQYF.

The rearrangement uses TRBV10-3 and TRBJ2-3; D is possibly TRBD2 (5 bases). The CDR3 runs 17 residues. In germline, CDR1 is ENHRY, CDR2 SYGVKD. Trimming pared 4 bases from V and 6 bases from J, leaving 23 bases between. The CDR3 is CAISVTDSSLVRDTQYF. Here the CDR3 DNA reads TGTGCCATCAGTGTTACGGACTCTAGCCTAGTGAGGGATACGCAGTATTTT.

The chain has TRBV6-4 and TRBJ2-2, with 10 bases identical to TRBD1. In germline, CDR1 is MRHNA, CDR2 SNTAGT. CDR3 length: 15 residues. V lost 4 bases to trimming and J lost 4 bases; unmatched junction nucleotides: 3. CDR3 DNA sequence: TGTGCCAGCAGTGTCCGGACAGGGGGCACCGGGGAGCTGTTTTTT. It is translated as CASSVRTGGTGELFF.

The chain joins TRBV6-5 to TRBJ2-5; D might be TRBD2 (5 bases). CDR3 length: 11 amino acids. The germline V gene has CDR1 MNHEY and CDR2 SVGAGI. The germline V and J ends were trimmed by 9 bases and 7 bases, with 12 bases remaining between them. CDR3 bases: TGTGCCAGTTTCGAAGAGGGGACCCAGTACTTC. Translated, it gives CASFEEGTQYF.

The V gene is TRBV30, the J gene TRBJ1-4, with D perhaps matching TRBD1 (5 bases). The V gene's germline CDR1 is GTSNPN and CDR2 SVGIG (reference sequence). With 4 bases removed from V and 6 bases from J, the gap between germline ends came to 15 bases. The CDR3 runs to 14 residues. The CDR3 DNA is TGTGCCTGGATAAAGCGGGGGAGGGATGAAAAACTGTTTTTT. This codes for CAWIKRGRDEKLFF.

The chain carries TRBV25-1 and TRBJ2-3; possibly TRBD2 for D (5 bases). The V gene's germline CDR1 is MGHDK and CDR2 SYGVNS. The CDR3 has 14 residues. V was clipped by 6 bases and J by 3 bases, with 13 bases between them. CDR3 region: CASSGKYWTDTQYF. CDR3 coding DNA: TGTGCCAGCAGCGGGAAGTACTGGACAGATACGCAGTATTTT.

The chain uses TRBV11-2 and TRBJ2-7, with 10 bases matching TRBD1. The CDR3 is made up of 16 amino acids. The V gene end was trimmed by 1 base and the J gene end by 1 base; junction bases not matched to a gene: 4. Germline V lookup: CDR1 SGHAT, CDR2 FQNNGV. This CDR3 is CASSLGGQGISYEQYF. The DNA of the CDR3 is TGTGCCAGCAGCTTAGGGGGACAGGGGATATCCTACGAGCAGTACTTC.